This T cell receptor beta chain is drawn from a study of blood T cell repertoires in COVID-19 (dated by TCRdb to the early 2020s). Regarding the study in general: Samples from collaborators originated in the United States, Italy and Spain and spanned both the acute and convalescent phases of COVID-19. The repertoires were made available in a free public database intended to serve as a resource for research on the immune response to SARS-CoV-2. The prospective study material was composed of cDNA or gDNA derived from T cells, B-cell-depleted T cells, or PBMCs. The samples were drawn from two sources: the first 160 participants of the ongoing ImmuneRACE study, and 1,000 to 1,500 subjects contributed by 6 global collaborators. Where available, HLA class I and class II types were taken from metadata supplied by the sample provider and were not determined by assay-based typing. The sample metadata nearly always contained a de-identified subject ID, COVID-19 status, age in years and sex. Subjects who had been exposed to COVID-19, were actively infected with it, or had recovered from it provided the deeply sampled blood TCRbeta repertoires that made up the dataset.

The junction shows trimming of 5 bases on V and 2 bases on J, and the gene matches do not reach 7 bases of it. From the cysteine through the phenylalanine, the CDR3 covers 17 amino acids. Just the 51-base CDR3 DNA is kept, in frame starting at base 1. The germline V gene (reference sequence) specifies LNHDA as CDR1 and SQIVND as CDR2. Results the study describes overall, beyond this receptor: Clinical and demographic metadata were provided uncurated, with the amount varying by source and participant.

TCRbeta CDR3 regions were amplified from genomic DNA using the immunoSEQ Assay, a bias-controlled multiplex PCR. The published analysis was carried out like this. The number of nucleated cells in each sample was estimated from the amplification of reference gene primers within the assay. Sequence reads were collapsed and filtered to measure the absolute abundance of every unique TCRbeta CDR3 rearrangement. For each sample, productive Simpson clonality was calculated as the square root of Simpson's diversity index over productive rearrangements. Held by TCRdb, this immuneACCESS table contains in-frame sequences only and omits some clones. Under half of the omission traces to an unresolved V gene where checked; the cause of the rest is unknown. D and trimming come from the DNA, and the V and J calls and clone size come from that table. Counted in this sample were about 200,000 clones; around 82% of them appeared once. The top ten clonotypes cover 5.2% of the sample.

Of note for this clone: Its antigen remains undetermined. Per-nucleotide qualities are absent, and no much larger clonotype sits a single base away.

Participants in the prospective study were aged roughly 18 to 100 years, lived in 20 to 30 United States geographic areas, and enrolled through a virtual design. Cohort assignment in the prospective study relied on participant-reported clinical history from a screening survey and a study questionnaire. In the prospective study, mobile phlebotomists collected whole blood, serum and a nasopharyngeal or oropharyngeal swab from each participant. Additional blood draws and questionnaires over an approximately two-month period could optionally be provided by prospective study participants. Before DNA extraction, blood samples from the prospective study were shipped at room temperature or frozen.

This chain joins TRBV19 to TRBJ1-3; 12 bases in the middle match TRBD1. This sequence was found in a woman aged 55-70 years with acute COVID-19. The sample taken for sequencing was PBMCs or T cells enriched from blood (not recorded which). The nucleotides are TGTGCCAGTAGTCTCCAGGGACAGGGGGCTGCTGGAAACACCATATATTTT. This translates into CASSLQGQGAAGNTIYF. Supplemented by the reference TRBV19 and TRBJ1-3 proteins around the CDR3, the complete variable domain is DGGITQSPKYLFRKEGQNVTLSCEQNLNHDAMYWYRQDPGQGLRLIYYSQIVNDFQKGDIAEGYSVSREKKESFPLTVTSAQKNPTAFYLCASSLQGQGAAGNTIYFGEGSWLTVV.